Listed here are 26 T cell receptor beta chains from one sample, sequenced in a study of CD8+ T cells in alopecia areata. RNA, once extracted, was reverse transcribed into cDNA for use as the sequencing template. Clones were sequenced by immunoSEQ multiplex PCR, and TCRdb holds only the in-frame ones, with some missing. The profile covers 140,000 to 150,000 clones, with about 56% appearing a single time and about a sixth taken by the ten largest. Indicated treatment: oral pan-JAK inhibitor, 5-10 mg twice daily. Sample: CD8+ T cells sorted from blood, taken at week 4, from a patient treated with tofacitinib. The source of these receptors is a human donor with alopecia areata.

The rearrangement links TRBV5-6 to TRBJ1-2, with TRBD1 matching 8 bases. Germline V gene data show CDR1 as SGHDT and CDR2 as YYEEEE. Trimming cost V 3 bases and J 5 bases; bases outside gene matches: 6. The CDR3 spans 14 residues. The CDR3 here is CASSSGQGGYGYTF. For the CDR3, the DNA is TGTGCCAGCAGCTCAGGACAGGGCGGGTATGGCTACACCTTC.

CDR3 in amino acids: CASSYDGLGQPFF. As DNA, the CDR3 is TGTGCCAGCAGCTACGACGGGTTGGGTCAGCCGTTCTTC. The rearrangement joins TRBV5-6 to TRBJ2-1; D is uncertain. The V end lost 3 bases, the J end lost 15 bases, and 19 bases lay between the germline ends. CDR3 size: 13 residues. CDR1 is SGHDT and CDR2 is YYEEEE in the germline V gene.

The chain combines TRBV4-1 with TRBJ2-5, with 11 bases identical to TRBD1. V lost 1 base and J lost 4; bases outside the gene matches: 2. The CDR3 is made up of 15 amino acids. From germline, CDR1 is MGHRA and CDR2 YSYEKL. CDR3 sequence (DNA): TGCGCCAGCAGCCAAGGGGACAGGGGGGGAGAGACCCAGTACTTC. It encodes CASSQGDRGGETQYF.

CDR3 region: CASSRDREGPYEQYF. DNA of the CDR3: TGTGCCAGTTCCCGGGACAGGGAAGGCCCGTACGAGCAGTACTTC. The chain carries TRBV19 and TRBJ2-7, with 9 positions matching TRBD1. There are 15 residues in the CDR3. Per the germline V gene, CDR1 is LNHDA and CDR2 is SQIVND (reference sequence). With V trimmed by 8 bases and J by 4 bases, 12 bases remained unmatched. The full variable domain, completed using reference TRBV19 and TRBJ2-7, is DGGITQSPKYLFRKEGQNVTLSCEQNLNHDAMYWYRQDPGQGLRLIYYSQIVNDFQKGDIAEGYSVSREKKESFPLTVTSAQKNPTAFYLCASSRDREGPYEQYFGPGTRLTVT.

This clone was recorded a few times. The chain joins TRBV9 to TRBJ1-2; tentative D call: TRBD1 (6 bases). CDR3 size: 15 residues. Germline loops: CDR1 SGDLS, CDR2 YYNGEE. Trimming took off 3 bases at V and 7 bases at J, with 19 bases between the two ends. CDR3 loop: CASSGAASGAGGYTF. The CDR3 DNA is TGTGCCAGCAGCGGCGCCGCCTCGGGGGCCGGTGGCTACACCTTC. Supplemented by reference TRBV9 and TRBJ1-2, the full variable domain reads DSGVTQTPKHLITATGQRVTLRCSPRSGDLSVYWYQQSLDQGLQFLIQYYNGEERAKGNILERFSAQQFPDLHSELNLSSLELGDSALYFCASSGAASGAGGYTFGSGTRLTVV.

The V and J genes are TRBV2 and TRBJ2-5; D may correspond to TRBD1 or TRBD2 (5 bases each). V was cut by 5 bases and J by 5 bases, with 12 bases left in between. The CDR3 is 13 amino acids. CDR1 is SNHLY, CDR2 FYNNEI, per germline. CDR3 loop: CASSPGTAETQYF. The CDR3 nucleotides read TGTGCCAGCAGTCCCGGGACCGCGGAGACCCAGTACTTC.

This clone was picked up one time. The V call is TRBV6-5, the J call TRBJ2-7; tentative D call: TRBD1 (6 bases). Trimming pared 0 bases from V and 12 bases from J, leaving 15 bases between. CDR1 is MNHEY and CDR2 is SVGAGI in the germline V gene. The CDR3 extends over 13 amino acids. CDR3 sequence reads: CASSYSISQGLYF. As DNA, the CDR3 is TGTGCCAGCAGTTACTCGATATCCCAGGGGTTGTACTTC.

V usage is TRBV4-1 and J usage is TRBJ2-5; 8 positions match TRBD1. Germline-derived CDR1 and CDR2 are MGHRA and YSYEKL. The V gene end was trimmed by 0 bases and the J gene end by 5 bases; junction bases not matched to a gene: 5. This CDR3 spans 15 amino acids. The CDR3 DNA reads as TGCGCCAGCAGCCAAGATGACAGGGGATACGAGACCCAGTACTTC. Protein: CASSQDDRGYETQYF.

The J gene is TRBJ1-6, the V gene TRBV9; perhaps TRBD1 as D (6 bases). The germline CDR1 and CDR2 sequences are SGDLS and YYNGEE. Trimming took off 4 bases at V and 5 bases at J, with 13 bases between the two ends. This CDR3 has 15 residues. DNA of the CDR3: TGTGCCAGCAGCTCGTCGGGGGCAAATAATTCACCCCTCCACTTT. Translated: CASSSSGANNSPLHF.

V and J are TRBV2 and TRBJ1-1; a weak D match, TRBD1 (5 bases). Trimming removed 3 bases from V and 2 bases from J, with 10 bases in between. The CDR3 covers 14 residues. Germline assignment: CDR1 SNHLY and CDR2 FYNNEI. CDR3 residues: CASSEGGFNTEAFF. In DNA form, the CDR3 reads TGTGCCAGCAGTGAGGGGGGATTCAACACTGAAGCTTTCTTT. Full variable domain (rest looked up from reference TRBV2 and TRBJ1-1): EPEVTQTPSHQVTQMGQEVILRCVPISNHLYFYWYRQILGQKVEFLVSFYNNEISEKSEIFDDQFSVERPDGSNFTLKIRSTKLEDSAMYFCASSEGGFNTEAFFGQGTRLTVV.

This clone turned up a few times. V and J are TRBV30 and TRBJ2-7; TRBD1 is a possible D gene (5 bases). V was clipped by 0 bases and J by 5 bases, with 11 bases between them. CDR3 length: 13 residues. Looked up from germline, CDR1 is GTSNPN and CDR2 is SVGIG (reference sequence). The CDR3 loop reads CAWSVQGADEQYF. The CDR3 bases are TGTGCCTGGAGTGTCCAAGGGGCCGACGAGCAGTACTTC.

The table lists this clone with a few counts. The rearrangement uses TRBV5-1 and TRBJ2-7; TRBD1 matches at 8 bases. Germline loops: CDR1 SGHRS, CDR2 YFSETQ. V trimming: 4 bases; J trimming: 1 base; junction bases outside the gene matches: 4. The CDR3 is 14 residues long. CDR3 amino acids: CASSVRTGSYEQYF. CDR3 DNA: TGCGCCAGCAGCGTACGGACAGGGTCCTACGAGCAGTACTTC. Filled out from reference TRBV5-1 and TRBJ2-7, the complete variable domain reads KAGVTQTPRYLIKTRGQQVTLSCSPISGHRSVSWYQQTPGQGLQFLFEYFSETQRNKGNFPGRFSGRQFSNSRSEMNVSTLELGDSALYLCASSVRTGSYEQYFGPGTRLTVT.

V is TRBV6-4 and J is TRBJ2-1, with 7 positions matching TRBD1. The CDR3 runs 15 residues. CDR1 MRHNA and CDR2 SNTAGT come from the germline V gene. Unmatched junction bases numbered 6, after V lost 0 bases and J lost 7 bases. The chain's CDR3 is CASSDSSSGGNEQFF. The CDR3 DNA follows: TGTGCCAGCAGTGACTCGAGTTCAGGGGGTAATGAGCAGTTCTTC.

The chain has TRBV27 and TRBJ2-7, with 7 bases aligning to TRBD2. Germline trimming cut 0 bases from V and 7 bases from J; bases unmatched to any gene: 9. Germline CDR1 reads MNHEY; CDR2 reads SMNVEV (reference sequence). The CDR3 sequence is 15 residues long. The CDR3 DNA reads TGTGCCAGCAGTTTATCTCGGGGAGGGCCGTGGGAGCAGTACTTC. This sequence encodes CASSLSRGGPWEQYF.

The chain links TRBV12-5 to TRBJ1-4; 10 nucleotides agree with TRBD1. V was pared by 2 bases and J by 6 bases, with 3 bases of the junction left unmatched. The CDR3 has 15 amino acids. Germline V lookup: CDR1 LGHNT, CDR2 FRNRAP. The CDR3 DNA follows: TGTGCTAGTGGTTTGCCGGGGACAGGGGATGAAAAACTGTTTTTT. As protein: CASGLPGTGDEKLFF.

V usage is TRBV5-6 and J usage is TRBJ1-2; D is possibly TRBD1 (5 bases). The germline gives CDR1 SGHDT, CDR2 YYEEEE. V lost 4 bases to trimming and J lost 8 bases, with 15 bases between them. The CDR3 runs 13 residues. CDR3 region: CASSPTAAGGYTF. CDR3 nucleotides: TGTGCCAGCAGCCCGACAGCCGCGGGCGGCTACACCTTC.

The table lists this clone with a count of one. V and J are TRBV7-9 and TRBJ1-1, with 7 bases identical to TRBD1. This CDR3 is built from 15 residues. With V trimmed by 4 bases and J by 1 base, 6 bases remained unmatched. The germline V gene has CDR1 SEHNR and CDR2 FQNEAQ (reference sequence). CDR3 sequence (DNA): TGTGCCAGCAGCTCCACGACAGGGCGGAACACTGAAGCTTTCTTT. It is translated as CASSSTTGRNTEAFF.

This chain links TRBV5-1 with TRBJ2-1, with TRBD2 as a possible D gene (7 bases). This CDR3 spans 17 amino acids. CDR1 SGHRS and CDR2 YFSETQ come from the germline V gene. V was pared by 2 bases and J by 3 bases, with 18 bases between. CDR3 region: CASSFPRGALVYNEQFF. The CDR3 bases are TGCGCCAGCAGCTTTCCCCGGGGGGCGCTGGTCTACAATGAGCAGTTCTTC.

The chain employs TRBV7-6 and TRBJ2-7; D perhaps matches TRBD1 (5 bases). The CDR3 is 14 amino acids. Per the germline V gene, CDR1 is SGHVS and CDR2 is FNYEAQ. V shed 5 bases and J shed 3 bases, with 14 bases lying between them. The CDR3 sequence is CASSQGPGRYEQYF. The CDR3, as DNA: TGTGCCAGCAGCCAGGGCCCAGGCCGCTACGAGCAGTACTTC.

A remark on this clone: One end of the junction varies from germline; a read error may be responsible. The gene calls are TRBV7-9 and TRBJ1-6; 7 bases fit TRBD1. This CDR3 region has 14 residues. Germline CDR1 reads SEHNR; CDR2 reads FQNEAQ (reference sequence). This CDR3 is CANSSGQKNSPLHF. The CDR3 coding sequence is TGTGCCAACAGCTCGGGACAGAAGAATTCACCCCTCCACTTT. The full variable domain, rest sourced from reference TRBV7-9 and TRBJ1-6, is DTGVSQNPRHKITKRGQNVTFRCDPISEHNRLYWYRQTLGQGPEFLTYFQNEAQLEKSRLLSDRFSAERPKGSFSTLEIQRTEQGDSAMYLCANSSGQKNSPLHFGNGTRLTVT.

The chain links TRBV6-6 to TRBJ1-6, with a tentative D call TRBD1 (6 bases). Trimming stripped 6 bases from V and 12 bases from J, with 12 bases between. There are 12 residues in the CDR3. Looked up from germline, CDR1 is MNHNY and CDR2 is SVGAGI (reference sequence). As DNA, the CDR3 is TGTGCCAGCAGAAACAGGGTGGAACCCCTCCACTTT. Translated, it gives CASRNRVEPLHF.

This clone was seen only a few times. Distinct nucleotide sequences in the sample also encode this CDR3. The rearrangement joins TRBV27 to TRBJ2-6; no reliable D call. The CDR3 is 15 amino acids. Trimming left V 7 bases short and J 1 base short, with 11 bases between. Germline assignment: CDR1 MNHEY and CDR2 SMNVEV (reference sequence). The CDR3 here is CASTPTVSGANVLTF. The CDR3 DNA reads TGTGCCAGCACTCCAACGGTGTCTGGGGCCAACGTCCTGACTTTC. Full variable domain (rest looked up from reference TRBV27 and TRBJ2-6): EAQVTQNPRYLITVTGKKLTVTCSQNMNHEYMSWYRQDPGLGLRQIYYSMNVEVTDKGDVPEGYKVSRKEKRNFPLILESPSPNQTSLYFCASTPTVSGANVLTFGAGSRLTVL.

This sequence joins TRBV27 and TRBJ1-6, with no clear D. The CDR3 contains 16 residues. Germline V gene data show CDR1 as MNHEY and CDR2 as SMNVEV (reference sequence). V shed 6 bases and J shed 2 bases, with 14 bases lying between them. The CDR3 reads CASSPSWGPYNSPLHF. DNA of the CDR3: TGTGCCAGCAGCCCAAGTTGGGGTCCCTATAATTCACCCCTCCACTTT.

In its sample, this clone was seen a few times. The chain links TRBV2 to TRBJ2-7; D is uncertain. This CDR3 has 14 residues. Germline loops: CDR1 SNHLY, CDR2 FYNNEI. Trimming cost V 3 bases and J 5 bases, with 14 bases left between them. The CDR3 DNA is TGTGCCAGCAGTGAGCCCCCGGCGGAGCACGAGCAGTACTTC. Translation gives CASSEPPAEHEQYF.

V gene TRBV7-8 combines with J gene TRBJ1-5; unclear D gene. Trimming pared 5 bases from V and 6 bases from J, leaving 17 bases between. The CDR3 consists of 15 residues. The V gene's germline CDR1 is SGHVS and CDR2 FQNEAQ. The chain's CDR3 is CASSPRRLLSQPQHF. DNA of the CDR3: TGTGCCAGCAGCCCTCGTCGCTTGTTAAGTCAGCCCCAGCATTTT.

The rearrangement links TRBV5-6 to TRBJ1-6, with 7 bases fitting TRBD1. V trimming: 4 bases; J trimming: 11 bases; junction bases outside the gene matches: 3. The germline V gene has CDR1 SGHDT and CDR2 YYEEEE. The length of the CDR3 is 12 residues. The CDR3 bases are TGTGCCAGCAGCCGACAGGGAGCACCCCTCCACTTT. It translates to CASSRQGAPLHF.